This T cell receptor (beta chain) is drawn from a study of graft-versus-host responses after intestinal transplantation. General observations from the study: Marrow from the recipient contained GvH clones, some of which had appeared first in ileum or blood. Association was observed between peak circulating GvH clone levels and early post-transplant HvG declines.

Sequencing used immunoSEQ multiplex PCR; TCRdb keeps in-frame clones, though not all of them. Among tens of thousands of clones, roughly 90% were seen once, and the ten largest hold around 0.49%. The length of the CDR3 is 13 residues. Per the germline V gene, CDR1 is SGHRS and CDR2 is YFSETQ. Concerning this clone itself: Its specificity is unknown. One junction end does not reproduce the germline sequence, and a read error may be involved.

The receptor comes from a human donor who received an intestinal transplant. The specimen comprised unstimulated CD8+ T cells sorted from spleen or lymph node cells, sampled before intestinal transplant. V and J are TRBV5-1 and TRBJ2-7, with a possible D match to TRBD2 (5 bases). CDR3 DNA sequence: TGCGCCAGCAGAACGGACTCCCGTTACGAGGAGTACTTC. It codes for CASRTDSRYEEYF.